Listed here are 8 T cell receptor beta chains from one sample, sequenced in a study of CD8+ T cells in alopecia areata. cDNA serving as the sequencing template came from extracted, reverse transcribed RNA. Profiled with immunoSEQ multiplex PCR; TCRdb holds only in-frame clones, not every one. This table holds approximately 170,000 clones, roughly three fifths found once. Described treatment: oral pan-JAK inhibitor, 5-10 mg twice daily. The sequences come from CD4+ T cells sorted from blood, collected at week 4, from a patient treated with tofacitinib. These receptor sequences come from a human donor with alopecia areata.

This clone turned up a few times. V is TRBV5-1 and J is TRBJ2-5, with D hard to call. CDR1 and CDR2 (germline): SGHRS, YFSETQ. V dropped 0 bases and J dropped 4 bases, with 7 bases sitting between them. There are 13 residues in the CDR3. The CDR3 here is CASSLVGIETQYF. Here the CDR3 DNA reads TGCGCCAGCAGCTTGGTGGGCATAGAGACCCAGTACTTC.

This sequence joins TRBV6-4 and TRBJ1-2; 7 nucleotides line up with TRBD1. Germline V gene data show CDR1 as MRHNA and CDR2 as SNTAGT. This CDR3 comprises 14 residues. V lost 3 bases and J lost 7; bases outside the gene matches: 8. The CDR3, as DNA: TGTGCCAGCAGTGAACAACAGGGGCCAGGTGGCTACACCTTC. Its translation is CASSEQQGPGGYTF.

The rearrangement links TRBV29-1 to TRBJ2-7; TRBD2 agrees at 11 bases. This CDR3 region has 14 residues. Germline V CDR1 and CDR2: SQVTM, ANQGSEA. With V trimmed by 7 bases and J by 2 bases, 7 bases remained unmatched. The DNA for the CDR3 is TGCAGCGCCAGACTAGCGGGGACGACCTACGAGCAGTACTTC. This gives the protein CSARLAGTTYEQYF.

The V call is TRBV28, the J call TRBJ2-2; 7 bases align to TRBD1. In germline, CDR1 is MDHEN, CDR2 SYDVKM. CDR3 length: 14 residues. J gave up 6 bases and V 7 bases, and 8 bases lay outside the gene matches. The CDR3 DNA follows: TGTGCCAGCACGACAGGGACCATCTCCGGGGAGCTGTTTTTT. This gives the protein CASTTGTISGELFF.

V and J are TRBV5-1 and TRBJ2-5; a weak D match, TRBD1 (6 bases). The ends were cut back, 4 bases at V and 3 bases at J, with 10 bases in the middle. The germline gives CDR1 SGHRS, CDR2 YFSETQ. This CDR3 comprises 13 residues. The CDR3 reads CASSGGTEETQYF. CDR3 DNA: TGCGCCAGCAGCGGGGGCACGGAAGAGACCCAGTACTTC.

The chain links TRBV4-1 to TRBJ1-2; unclear D gene. The CDR3 sequence is 19 residues long. Germline V CDR1 and CDR2: MGHRA, YSYEKL. Trimming cost V 1 base and J 8 bases, with 29 bases left between them. The CDR3 DNA reads as TGCGCCAGCAGCCAAGCTCCGGGGAGAACCCTTGGTTTAGTGGTCGGCTACACCTTC. Encoded protein: CASSQAPGRTLGLVVGYTF.

The CDR3 region is CSVAGVRETQYF. DNA for the CDR3: TGCAGCGTCGCAGGGGTCCGGGAGACCCAGTACTTC. The chain carries TRBV29-1 and TRBJ2-5; D perhaps matches TRBD1 (6 bases). The CDR3 is 12 residues long. From germline, CDR1 is SQVTM and CDR2 ANQGSEA. V lost 6 bases, J lost 5 bases, and 13 bases lay in between.

The chain combines TRBV30 with TRBJ2-5; tentatively, D is TRBD2 (6 bases). Trimming cost V 1 base and J 4 bases, with 19 bases left between them. The CDR3 contains 16 residues. Germline loops: CDR1 GTSNPN, CDR2 SVGIG (reference sequence). CDR3 amino acids: CAWSGGAEGWAETQYF. The CDR3, as DNA: TGTGCCTGGAGTGGCGGGGCAGAGGGATGGGCAGAGACCCAGTACTTC.